This T cell receptor beta chain was observed in a study of read filtering for tumor transcriptome and immune sequencing. The study's findings and limits: In IR-seq, single-read clonotypes were approximately 79% of clonotypes but around 3.5% of reads. Dropping single-read clonotypes raised IR-seq and RNA-seq shared-clonotype correlation.

From roughly 390 ng of RNA, a library with molecular barcoded alpha/delta and beta/gamma adaptors was made. TCRdb re-called the reads through MiXCR, storing one row per CDR3 protein. The data show fewer than 50,000 distinct CDR3 sequences, roughly an eighth seen once. This clonotype was counted many times. Its antigen is unknown. The sequencing sample was made of a population of CD138-negative cells sorted from bone marrow. The receptor's source is a donor over 35 with multiple myeloma.

CDR3 sequence reads: CASSPGGTGAYEQYF. The DNA for the CDR3 is TGTGCCAGCAGTCCGGGGGGGACAGGGGCCTACGAGCAGTACTTC. The chain carries TRBV28 and TRBJ2-7; 10 positions agree with TRBD1. The CDR3 totals 15 residues. In germline, CDR1 is MDHEN, CDR2 SYDVKM. With V trimmed by 5 bases and J by 2 bases, 6 bases remained unmatched. Combining the CDR3 with reference TRBV28 and TRBJ2-7 gives the whole variable domain DVKVTQSSRYLVKRTGEKVFLECVQDMDHENMFWYRQDPGLGLRLIYFSYDVKMKEKGDIPEGYSVSREKKERFSLILESASTNQTSMYLCASSPGGTGAYEQYFGPGTRLTVT.